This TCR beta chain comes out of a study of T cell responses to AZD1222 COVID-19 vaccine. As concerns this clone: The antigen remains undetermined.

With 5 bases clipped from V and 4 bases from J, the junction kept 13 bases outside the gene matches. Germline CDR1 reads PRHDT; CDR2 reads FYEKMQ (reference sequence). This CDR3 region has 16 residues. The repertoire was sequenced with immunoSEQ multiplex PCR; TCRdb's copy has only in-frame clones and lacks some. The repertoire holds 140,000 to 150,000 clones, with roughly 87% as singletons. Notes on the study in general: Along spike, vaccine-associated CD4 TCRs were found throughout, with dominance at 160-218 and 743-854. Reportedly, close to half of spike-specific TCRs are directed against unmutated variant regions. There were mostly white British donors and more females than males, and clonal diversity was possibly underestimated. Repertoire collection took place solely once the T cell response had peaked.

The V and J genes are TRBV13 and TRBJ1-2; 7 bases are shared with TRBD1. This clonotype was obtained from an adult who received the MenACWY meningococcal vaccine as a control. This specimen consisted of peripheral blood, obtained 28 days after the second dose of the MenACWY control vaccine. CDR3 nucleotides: TGTGCCAGCAGCCATTACCGGACAGGCCCGAGCTATGGCTACACCTTC. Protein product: CASSHYRTGPSYGYTF.